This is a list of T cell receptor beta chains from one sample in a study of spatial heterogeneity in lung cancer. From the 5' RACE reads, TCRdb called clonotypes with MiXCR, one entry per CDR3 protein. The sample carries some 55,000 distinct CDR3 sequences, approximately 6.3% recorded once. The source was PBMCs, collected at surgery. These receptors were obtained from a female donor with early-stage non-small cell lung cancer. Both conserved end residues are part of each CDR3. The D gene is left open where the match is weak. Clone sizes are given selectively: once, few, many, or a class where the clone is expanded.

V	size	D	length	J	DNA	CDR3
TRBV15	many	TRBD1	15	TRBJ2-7	TGTGCCACCAGCTACCGGACAGGCAGCTCCTACGAGCAGTACTTC	CATSYRTGSSYEQYF
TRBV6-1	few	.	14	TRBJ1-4	TGTGCCAGTGAACACAGGGTGGAGACAGAAAAACTGTTTTTT	CASEHRVETEKLFF
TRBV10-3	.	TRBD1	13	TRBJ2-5	TGTGCCGTCGGACAGGGGGCGGCGGAGACCCAGTACTTC	CAVGQGAAETQYF
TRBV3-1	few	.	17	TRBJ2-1	TGTGCCAGCAGCCAAGATCCGGGGGTGGGCTCCTACAATGAGCAGTTCTTC	CASSQDPGVGSYNEQFF
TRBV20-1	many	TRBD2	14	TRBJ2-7	TGCAGTGCTCCTCCCCTAGCGGGGCCCTACGAGCAGTACTTC	CSAPPLAGPYEQYF
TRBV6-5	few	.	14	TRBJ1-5	TGTGCCAGCAAGGGAACTAATAGCAATCAGCCCCAGCATTTT	CASKGTNSNQPQHF
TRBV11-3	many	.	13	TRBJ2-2	TGTGCCAGCAGCACCTCGGGGAGCGGGGAGCTGTTTTTT	CASSTSGSGELFF
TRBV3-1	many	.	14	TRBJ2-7	TGTGCCAGCAGCCAAGTCCGCAGTTCCTACGAGCAGTACTTC	CASSQVRSSYEQYF
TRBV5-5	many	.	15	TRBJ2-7	TGTGCCAGCAGCCCCGACAGGCTAAGCTCCTACGAGCAGTACTTC	CASSPDRLSSYEQYF
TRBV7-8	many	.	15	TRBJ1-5	TGTGCCAGCAGCTTAGGTCAGGGTTGGGGTCAGCCCCAGCATTTT	CASSLGQGWGQPQHF
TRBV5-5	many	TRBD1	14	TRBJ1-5	TGTGCCAGCAGTTCCGGGACAGACAATCAGCCCCAGCATTTT	CASSSGTDNQPQHF
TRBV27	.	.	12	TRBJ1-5	TGTGCCAGCAGACGGGCAACCCAGCCCCAGCATTTT	CASRRATQPQHF
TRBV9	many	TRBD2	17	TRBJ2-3	TGTGCCAGCAGCGAGAGTCCGGCTAGCGGGGTTTTAGATACGCAGTATTTT	CASSESPASGVLDTQYF
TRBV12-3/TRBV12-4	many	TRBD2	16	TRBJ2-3	TGTGCCAGCAGTCCGGGACTAGCGGGGCCCACAGATACGCAGTATTTT	CASSPGLAGPTDTQYF
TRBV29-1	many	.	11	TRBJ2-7	TGCAGCGTGGACTCCGGGTACGAGCAGTACTTC	CSVDSGYEQYF
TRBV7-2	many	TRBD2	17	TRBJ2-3	TGTGCCAGCAGCCCCCGGACTAGCGGGGGGCCTAGGGATACGCAGTATTTT	CASSPRTSGGPRDTQYF
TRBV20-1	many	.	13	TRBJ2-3	TGCAGCGCTACTACGGGAGGCACAGATACGCAGTATTTT	CSATTGGTDTQYF
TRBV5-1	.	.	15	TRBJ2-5	TGCGCCAGCAGGCCTCAGAGCGGCCGCCAAGAGACCCAGTACTTC	CASRPQSGRQETQYF
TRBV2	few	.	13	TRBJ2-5	TGTGCCAGCAGTGGACAGCTCCAAGAGACCCAGTACTTC	CASSGQLQETQYF
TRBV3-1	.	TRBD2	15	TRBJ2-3	TGTGCCAGCAGCCGACTAGCGGGATCCACAGATACGCAGTATTTT	CASSRLAGSTDTQYF
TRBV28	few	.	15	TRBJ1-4	TGTGCCAGCAGTCCCCCCAGCGCAACTAATGAAAAACTGTTTTTT	CASSPPSATNEKLFF
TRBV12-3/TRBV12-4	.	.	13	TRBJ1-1	TGTGCCAGCAGCCCGGGGGCTCGAACTGAAGCTTTCTTT	CASSPGARTEAFF
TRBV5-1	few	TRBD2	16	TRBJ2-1	TGCGCCAGCAGCTTCACGACTAGCGGGGGCTACAATGAGCAGTTCTTC	CASSFTTSGGYNEQFF
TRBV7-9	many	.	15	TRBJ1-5	TGTGCCAGCACCTCTGGGTTGGACGTAGGACAGCCCCAGCATTTT	CASTSGLDVGQPQHF
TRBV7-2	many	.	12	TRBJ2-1	TGTGCCAGCAGCCTAGAGGCTAGTCAGCAGTTCTTC	CASSLEASQQFF
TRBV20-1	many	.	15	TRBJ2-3	TGCAGTGCTAGTGGCGGGGATGGGAGCACAGATACGCAGTATTTT	CSASGGDGSTDTQYF
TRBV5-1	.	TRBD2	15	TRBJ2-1	TGCGCCAGCAGCTTGGATGGGACTAGGGCCAATGAGCAGTTCTTC	CASSLDGTRANEQFF